This T cell receptor (beta chain) is drawn from a study of blood T cell repertoires in COVID-19. The CDR3 totals 14 residues. Deletions cut 0 bases from V and 8 bases from J, with 11 bases between. Per germline, CDR1 KGHSH and CDR2 LQKENI. Sequencing was performed with immunoSEQ multiplex PCR; in TCRdb, only in-frame clones are kept and a portion is missing. The table includes some 200,000 clones, 65% to 90% detected once. The receptor was derived from a man at least 80 years old with acute or convalescent COVID-19. Sequencing was carried out using peripheral blood. The chain carries TRBV18 and TRBJ2-1; a possible D gene is TRBD2 (6 bases). The CDR3 loop reads CASSPPWGVDEQFF. In DNA, the CDR3 is TGTGCCAGCTCACCACCTTGGGGGGTGGATGAGCAGTTCTTC.